A single TCR beta chain is shown here with its context. What it binds is not known. The repertoire was sequenced with immunoSEQ multiplex PCR; TCRdb's copy has only in-frame clones and lacks some. The repertoire holds approximately 28,000 clones, with about 92% as singletons. Germline V gene sequence: CDR1 SGHAT, CDR2 FQDESV (reference sequence). This CDR3 is built from 13 residues. Trimming removed 5 bases from V and 3 bases from J; junction bases left unmatched: 4. The sample comes from a study of graft-versus-host responses after intestinal transplantation. General study results and limits: Peak circulating GvH clone levels were associated with early post-transplant HvG declines. Detected in recipient marrow were GvH clones, some of which were first observed in ileum or blood.

The specimen was PBMCs, collected about 70 days after intestinal transplant. The TCR originated in a human patient who received an intestinal transplant, so some T cells may come from the graft donor. The J gene is TRBJ2-7, the V gene TRBV11-1; TRBD1 aligns across 7 bases. For the CDR3, the DNA is TGTGCCAGCAGCGTGGGACAGAACTACGAGCAGTACTTC. Amino acid sequence: CASSVGQNYEQYF.